A selection of T cell receptor beta chains follows, all from one sample in a study of cytomegalovirus exposure and HLA in healthy donors. The table came from immunoSEQ multiplex PCR; TCRdb's copy has only in-frame clones and leaves some out. The table includes about 270,000 clones, roughly two thirds detected once. Source material: PBMCs. Source of these receptors: a female donor in good health and CMV-seronegative. The CDR3 runs from the conserved cysteine through the conserved F or W. The D gene is left open where the match is weak. Rows give clone size only sometimes, using once, few, many, or a class for an expanded clone.

few	TRBJ1-1	TRBV11-2	TRBD1	TGTGCCAGCAGCTCCCTTGGGCGACAGGGGGCAAGCAGGATCTCTGAAGCTTTCTTT	CASSSLGRQGASRISEAFF
few	TRBJ2-1	TRBV7-9	TRBD2	TGTGCCAGCAGCTTGGGAATAGGGACTAGCGAGACCTACAATGAGCAGTTCTTC	CASSLGIGTSETYNEQFF
-	TRBJ2-3	TRBV5-6	TRBD2	TGTGCCAGTTGTACCCGGCTAGCGGGAACAGATACGCAGTATTTT	CASCTRLAGTDTQYF
-	TRBJ1-1	TRBV21-1	-	TGTGCCAGCTTTTTCGTTTTTGGAGTCATGAACACTGAAGCTTTCTTT	CASFFVFGVMNTEAFF
few	TRBJ2-5	TRBV18	TRBD1	TGTGCCAGCTCACCAATACAGGGGGAGACCCAGTACTTC	CASSPIQGETQYF
-	TRBJ1-3	TRBV29-1	-	TGCAGCGTTGCTCTACAGGCCGGAAACACCATATATTTT	CSVALQAGNTIYF
-	TRBJ2-1	TRBV6-1	-	TGTGCCAGCAGTGAAGTAGATTACAATGAGCAGTTCTTC	CASSEVDYNEQFF
few	TRBJ1-3	TRBV5-1	-	TGCGCCAGCAGCCCAGAGTCGGGCTCTGGAAACACCATATATTTT	CASSPESGSGNTIYF
few	TRBJ2-3	TRBV6-1	TRBD2	TGTGCCAGCAGTGAAACGGGGGGAGCCGGCACAGATACGCAGTATTTT	CASSETGGAGTDTQYF
-	TRBJ2-3	TRBV15	TRBD2	TGTGCCACCAGCAGGGAGGCTAGCGGGGCCTCTAGCACAGATACGCAGTATTTT	CATSREASGASSTDTQYF
few	TRBJ1-1	TRBV5-4	-	TGTGCCAGCAGCTTGGGGCAGGGGACCACTGAAGCTTTCTTT	CASSLGQGTTEAFF
-	TRBJ1-6	TRBV5-1	-	TGCGCCAGCAGCTTGAGGGGGGGCGAGGATTCACCCCTCCACTTT	CASSLRGGEDSPLHF
-	TRBJ2-2	TRBV10-1	-	TGCGCCAGCAGTGTCGACACAAACACCGGGGAGCTGTTTTTT	CASSVDTNTGELFF
-	TRBJ2-2	TRBV7-9	TRBD1	TGTGCCAGCAGCTCAACCGGATCGGGACAGGGGGCCGGGGAGCTGTTTTTT	CASSSTGSGQGAGELFF
-	TRBJ1-1	TRBV7-3	-	TGTGCCAGCAGCACCCGGTTGAACACTGAAGCTTTCTTT	CASSTRLNTEAFF
few	TRBJ1-1	TRBV7-9	-	TGTGCCAGCAGAACCGAAAGTGGCCGAAACACTGAAGCTTTCTTT	CASRTESGRNTEAFF
-	TRBJ2-3	TRBV5-6	TRBD2	TGTGCCAGCAGCGAAACTAGCGGGAGGGCGGGAGATACGCAGTATTTT	CASSETSGRAGDTQYF
-	TRBJ2-3	TRBV7-6	TRBD2	TGTGCCAGCAGCTTAGGGACTAGCGGGACCACCACGGGTACGCAGTATTTT	CASSLGTSGTTTGTQYF
once	TRBJ1-2	TRBV5-4	-	TGTGCCAGCAGCTTGGTAGGCGACAGTCTTAGCTACACCTTC	CASSLVGDSLSYTF
once	TRBJ2-3	TRBV19	TRBD2	TGTGCCAGTAGTATAGAGCCGGGACTAGCCCCAGATACGCAGTATTTT	CASSIEPGLAPDTQYF
-	TRBJ2-5	TRBV4-1	-	TGCGCCAGCAGCCAAGATTTTGGGCGGGCCAAAAGAGAGACCCAGTACTTC	CASSQDFGRAKRETQYF
once	TRBJ2-7	TRBV29-1	TRBD2	TGCAGCGTTGTCGCCGGGAGGGCCGCCGAGCAGTACTTC	CSVVAGRAAEQYF
-	TRBJ1-4	TRBV5-1	TRBD1	TGCGCCAGCGGGCGGACAGGGCTGAATGAAAAACTGTTTTTT	CASGRTGLNEKLFF
-	TRBJ2-7	TRBV7-9	TRBD2	TGTTCCAGCAGCCTGAGCGGGACCAACTACGAGCAGTACTTC	CSSSLSGTNYEQYF
-	TRBJ1-2	TRBV5-4	TRBD1	TGTGCCAGCAGTCCGGGACAGGGGGCGCAGGCAAGCGGCTACACCTTC	CASSPGQGAQASGYTF
-	TRBJ1-1	TRBV5-4	TRBD1	TGTGCCAGCAGCGCTGGACAGGGGTCGAGGACTGAAGCTTTCTTT	CASSAGQGSRTEAFF
-	TRBJ1-1	TRBV6-1	-	TGTGCCAGCAGTGAAGTGAGGGGGGGGACTGAAGCTTTCTTT	CASSEVRGGTEAFF
few	TRBJ2-1	TRBV4-2	TRBD2	TGTGCCAGCAGCCAACCGGGACTAGCGGGTGACAATGAGCAGTTCTTC	CASSQPGLAGDNEQFF
-	TRBJ1-5	TRBV19	-	TGTGCCTCCGGGAAGGATCAGCCCCAGCATTTT	CASGKDQPQHF
-	TRBJ1-1	TRBV19	TRBD1	TGTGCCAGTAGTGGGGACAGAACACAAGCTTTCTTT	CASSGDRTQAFF
-	TRBJ2-2	TRBV11-2	TRBD1	TGTGCCACCAGAGGATTGACAGGGAATTCCGGGGAGCTGTTTTTT	CATRGLTGNSGELFF
-	TRBJ2-7	TRBV28	TRBD1	TGTGCCAGCAGACCGGGACAGGGTTTATACGAGCAGTACTTC	CASRPGQGLYEQYF
-	TRBJ2-3	TRBV7-9	TRBD2	TGTTCCAGCAGCTATCCGGGACTAGCGGGGGGGGATACGCAGTATTTT	CSSSYPGLAGGDTQYF
-	TRBJ1-5	TRBV28	-	TGTGCCAGCAGTTTTCGGGGATACATTAATTATCAGCCCCAGCATTTT	CASSFRGYINYQPQHF
-	TRBJ1-5	TRBV19	TRBD1	TGTGCCAGTAGCCCTCAGACAGGGCTCATGCGGAATCAGCCCCAGCATTTT	CASSPQTGLMRNQPQHF
-	TRBJ1-1	TRBV9	TRBD1	TGTGCCAGCAGCGTAGAGGGCAGGGGGCCCTCGGTGGTCACTGAAGCTTTCTTT	CASSVEGRGPSVVTEAFF
-	TRBJ2-7	TRBV7-2	-	TGTGCCAGCAGCTTATTATTGATGGGCCAATCAGCCTACGAGCAGTACTTC	CASSLLLMGQSAYEQYF
-	TRBJ2-1	TRBV28	-	TGTGCCAGCAGTTTCTCCGGGAGTGCCCCAAAGGAGCAGTTCTTC	CASSFSGSAPKEQFF
-	TRBJ1-2	TRBV18	-	TGTGCCAGCTCACCAGGGCCAGGACCGGGGGGCTACACCTTC	CASSPGPGPGGYTF
few	TRBJ2-6	TRBV4-2	-	TGTGCCAGCAGCCAAGATGGTAGCTCTGGGGCCAACGTCCTGACTTTC	CASSQDGSSGANVLTF
-	TRBJ2-2	TRBV2	TRBD2	TGTGCCACCCCCCTGACTAGCGGGAGGGCCGGTGGGGAGCTGTTTTTT	CATPLTSGRAGGELFF
-	TRBJ2-7	TRBV5-6	TRBD1	TGTGCCAGCAGCTTGCTCCGGCAGGGGGACTACGAGCAGTACTTC	CASSLLRQGDYEQYF
-	TRBJ2-2	TRBV7-2	TRBD1	TGTGCCAGCAGCCCCCGGACAGGGGACCCTAAAAACACCGGGGAGCTGTTTTTT	CASSPRTGDPKNTGELFF
-	TRBJ2-7	TRBV18	-	TGTGCCAGCTCACCCCTATCTAATGGCGAGCAGTACTTC	CASSPLSNGEQYF
-	TRBJ1-4	TRBV11-2	TRBD1	TGTGCCAGCAGCTTAGTGGGGTGGGACAGAACTAATGAAAAACTGTTTTTT	CASSLVGWDRTNEKLFF
-	TRBJ2-1	TRBV6-5	-	TGTGCCAGCAGGACAGATGAGCAGTTCTTC	CASRTDEQFF
-	TRBJ1-5	TRBV27	-	TGTGCCAGCAGTCCCAGGGCACCCAATCAGCCCCAGCATTTT	CASSPRAPNQPQHF
few	TRBJ1-5	TRBV6-5	-	TGTGCCAGCAGCCCCGACAGAGCCATCAATCAGCCCCAGCATTTT	CASSPDRAINQPQHF
-	TRBJ2-3	TRBV4-2	TRBD2	TGTGCCAGCAGCCAAACTAGCGGGAGAAACACAGATACGCAGTATTTT	CASSQTSGRNTDTQYF
-	TRBJ1-4	TRBV25-1	-	TGTGCCAGCAGTGAATCGTGGAGGGCGGGGAATGAAAAACTGTTTTTT	CASSESWRAGNEKLFF
-	TRBJ2-1	TRBV25-1	TRBD2	TGTGCCAGCAGTGAACTAACTAGCGGTTACTACAATGAGCAGTTCTTC	CASSELTSGYYNEQFF
-	TRBJ2-5	TRBV18	TRBD1	TGTGCCAGCTCATCGGACAGGGGTGAGACCCAGTACTTC	CASSSDRGETQYF
-	TRBJ1-3	TRBV13	-	TGTGCCAGCAGCTCCGTCGAGGGTCTGGAAAACACCATATATTTT	CASSSVEGLENTIYF
-	TRBJ1-4	TRBV7-9	-	TGTTCCAGCAGCTCGAACAGAGCTGCAACTAATGAAAAACTGTTTTTT	CSSSSNRAATNEKLFF
-	TRBJ2-7	TRBV5-4	-	TGTGCCAGCAGCCCATCGGAGGGGACAGCGAGCTCCTACGAGCAGTACTTC	CASSPSEGTASSYEQYF
-	TRBJ1-2	TRBV5-1	TRBD1	TGCGCCAGCAGCAAATTTGAGGGACAGAACTATGGCTACACCTTC	CASSKFEGQNYGYTF
-	TRBJ2-3	TRBV11-3	-	TGTGCCAGCAGCTTAGGCGGGAGCACAGATACGCAGTATTTT	CASSLGGSTDTQYF